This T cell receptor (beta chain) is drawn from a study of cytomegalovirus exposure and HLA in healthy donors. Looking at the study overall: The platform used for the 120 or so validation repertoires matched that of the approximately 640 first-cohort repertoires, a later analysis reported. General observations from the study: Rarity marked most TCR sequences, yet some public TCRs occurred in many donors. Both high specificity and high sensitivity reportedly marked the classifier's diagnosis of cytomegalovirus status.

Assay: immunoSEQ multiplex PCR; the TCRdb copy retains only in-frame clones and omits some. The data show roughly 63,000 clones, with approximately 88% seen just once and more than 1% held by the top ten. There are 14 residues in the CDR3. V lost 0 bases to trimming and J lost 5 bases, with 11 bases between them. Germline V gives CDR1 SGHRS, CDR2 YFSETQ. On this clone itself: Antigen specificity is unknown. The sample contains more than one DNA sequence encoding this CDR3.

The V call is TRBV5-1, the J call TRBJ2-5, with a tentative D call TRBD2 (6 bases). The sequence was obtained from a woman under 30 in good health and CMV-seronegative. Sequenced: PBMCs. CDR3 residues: CASSLGLVEETQYF. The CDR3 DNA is TGCGCCAGCAGCTTGGGACTAGTTGAGGAGACCCAGTACTTC.